This T cell receptor (beta chain) was found in a study of human T cells and chemical hapten exposure (dated by TCRdb to the early 2020s). A note on the overall study: For sensitization, 2% DPC in acetone was applied to a 2 cm by 2 cm area of upper inner arm skin. Patch testing was done on the upper back using Finn chambers containing 0.01% DPC, and results were scored after 6 days according to International Contact Dermatitis Research Group standards. Libraries were pooled for sequencing, and variation in per-sample TCR yields was attributed mainly to small differences in library volumes within the pool. This study followed changes in the peripheral blood TCR repertoire in vivo during primary and secondary sensitization of alopecia patients to the hapten diphenylcyclopropenone (DPC). For TCR sequencing, blood came from 25 to 35 alopecia patients at anywhere from one to four time points (pre-sensitization, 2, 6 and 24 weeks). Blood was sampled from patients pre-sensitization (week 0) and at 2, 6 and about 24 weeks after DPC sensitization. Alopecia areata with under or over 50% scalp involvement, alopecia totalis and alopecia universalis were represented in the patient cohort, which was mostly female. Weekly therapeutic DPC doses were additionally applied to the scalp of patients throughout the roughly 23-week study period.

Beyond this particular receptor, the publication reports: Patch test score correlated positively with the number of PT1 expanded TCRs, reaching significance at thresholds 8, 16 and 32 but not at 4. Repeated subsampling changed both the strength of the expansion versus patch-test correlation and the threshold at which the correlation became significant. Expanded TCRs formed significantly more large CDR3 similarity clusters than pre-sensitization or healthy control sets, consistent with antigen-driven responses. Alopecia, a presumed autoimmune disease, was present in all patients, so the immune response of the patients might differ from that of healthy individuals. The number of TCRs above 1 in 1000 frequency did not change with DPC sensitization; there was no evidence of global repertoire structure alterations.

The library was produced with RACE. The sequencer listed for this sample is NextSeq 500. During library preparation, unique molecular identifiers were attached to individual cDNA molecules so that TCRs could be counted quantitatively and reproducibly. For every blood RNA sample, sequencing covered both the TCR alpha and TCR beta chains. From the authors' description of their analysis: A median of around 100,000 TCRs per sample was observed, with a range of 23,224 to 690,600. The Decombinator software suite was used to annotate V, J and CDR3 in the TCR reads. For the PS versus PT1 abundance plots, all samples were subsampled to the same number of TCRs (28,000). TCRs were defined as expanded if absent before sensitization and observed at least eight times at the 2-week time point. In-frame beta chains were kept once TCRdb had trimmed the public reads at Q25 with fastp and called clones with MiXCR. Every distinct CDR3 protein forms one entry, paired with its most common genes and DNA. The V and J calls were not made by the authors but by TCRdb's processing. This sample has tens of thousands of distinct CDR3 sequences in its table, and 10% to 13% of those were observed once. Approximately 3.7% of the sample is in the top ten clones.

The V end loses 8 bases and the J end loses 0 bases, and a stretch of 8 bases separates them. The CDR3 covers 14 residues, taking in both the cysteine and the phenylalanine. Solely the CDR3 DNA is kept, with 42 bases framed from the first base. On this clonotype itself: This clone's antigen is unknown. Per-base qualities were not stored, and no clone one base away is much larger.

The time point label, read with the paper, signifies: patch test 3, about 24 weeks after DPC sensitization. Taken with the paper, the label for treatment or condition translates to: therapeutic diphenylcyclopropenone sensitization with weekly scalp DPC. Blood at each patch-test visit was drawn before the patch test was applied. To be eligible, patients had to be aged 18 to 70, diagnosed with alopecia and judged suitable for DPC therapy, while pregnant patients were excluded. Total RNA was extracted from unfractionated whole blood that had been collected in Tempus Blood RNA tubes. The rearranged segments are TRBV12-3 or TRBV12-4 and TRBJ2-6, with no reliable assignment of the D segment. The source of this sequence is a woman between 50 and 59 years old with alopecia areata. Some clones in this sample may be carry-over from other donors' samples. Sequenced here: whole blood, sampled in connection with sensitization to the hapten diphenylcyclopropenone (DPC). The base sequence is TGTGCCAGCGCAGAGTTCTCTGGGGCCAACGTCCTGACTTTC. It encodes CASAEFSGANVLTF.